Shown below are 11 T cell receptor beta chains from a single sample sequenced in a study of metastatic and nonmetastatic thyroid tumors. TCRdb reprocessed the PCR reads using MiXCR. In the table there are 7,000 to 10,000 clones, roughly a quarter of which are singletons. Prior to thyroid surgery, none of the patients had received any treatment. The source material was tumor tissue. The receptor source for this set is a female donor with papillary thyroid cancer or a benign thyroid nodule (not recorded which). Some clones in this sample may be carry-over from other donors' samples.

As concerns this clone: An end of the junction differs from the germline gene, which may be a read error. The V gene is TRBV9, the J gene TRBJ2-1; TRBD1 might be the D (6 bases). The CDR3 is made up of 16 amino acids. Germline V gives CDR1 SGDLS, CDR2 YYNGEE. The CDR3 protein is CASSVARQAFHNEQFF. CDR3 coding DNA: TGTGCCAGCAGCGTAGCTCGACAGGCCTTCCACAACGAGCAGTTCTTC.

Comments on this clone: Mismatch with germline at one junction end may stem from a read error. The chain combines TRBV28 with TRBJ2-7; 9 bases line up with TRBD2. Germline loops: CDR1 MDHEN, CDR2 SYDVKM. The length of the CDR3 is 14 residues. CDR3 bases: TGTGCCAGCAGCTCGGGGACTAGCCTGCACGATCAGTACTTC. This codes for CASSSGTSLHDQYF.

At least ten counts were recorded for this clone. At the DNA level, this CDR3 is encoded by other sequences in the same sample as well. The rearrangement joins TRBV9 to TRBJ2-2; 12 bases fit TRBD2. The CDR3 contains 16 residues. The trim removed 3 bases at V and 1 base at J, leaving 1 base unmatched. Germline values: CDR1 SGDLS, CDR2 YYNGEE. The DNA for the CDR3 is TGTGCCAGCAGCGGGACTAGCGGGAAGAACACCGGGGAGCTGTTTTTT. Protein sequence: CASSGTSGKNTGELFF. The full variable domain, rest sourced from reference TRBV9 and TRBJ2-2, is DSGVTQTPKHLITATGQRVTLRCSPRSGDLSVYWYQQSLDQGLQFLIQYYNGEERAKGNILERFSAQQFPDLHSELNLSSLELGDSALYFCASSGTSGKNTGELFFGEGSRLTVL.

In nucleotides, the CDR3 is TGTGCCAGCAGCTTAGCTTTCTTGGCGGGGGGGGTCTCGTATACGCAGTATTTT. As protein: CASSLAFLAGGVSYTQYF. The J gene is TRBJ2-3, the V gene TRBV7-2, with 9 bases matching TRBD2. V dropped 0 bases and J dropped 7; count of bases not matched to a gene: 14. From germline, CDR1 is SGHTA and CDR2 FQGNSA. This CDR3 has 18 amino acids. Together with reference TRBV7-2 and TRBJ2-3, the CDR3 gives the full variable domain: GAGVSQSPSNKVTEKGKDVELRCDPISGHTALYWYRQSLGQGLEFLIYFQGNSAPDKSGLPSDRFSAERTGGSVSTLTIQRTQQEDSAVYLCASSLAFLAGGVSYTQYFGPGTRLTVL.

This clone was recorded many times. This rearrangement joins TRBV20-1 to TRBJ2-6, with D unresolved. V was clipped by 5 bases and J by 1 base, with 9 bases between them. CDR3 size: 14 residues. CDR1 DFQATT and CDR2 SNEGSKA come from the germline V gene (reference sequence). CDR3 sequence reads: CSAPRASGANVLTF. The CDR3 region has the DNA TGCAGTGCTCCTCGGGCTTCTGGGGCCAACGTCCTGACTTTC.

There are many counts of this clone. V is TRBV20-1 and J is TRBJ1-2; D is uncertain. Germline lookup yields CDR1 DFQATT and CDR2 SNEGSKA (reference sequence). CDR3 length: 13 residues. V was trimmed by 1 base and J by 1 base, leaving 7 bases between them. The CDR3 spells CSARGGDNYGYTF. In DNA, the CDR3 is TGCAGTGCTAGAGGGGGTGATAACTATGGCTACACCTTC.

The sample holds a few counts of this clone. This chain uses TRBV19 with TRBJ1-1; D gene ambiguous. The CDR3 is 14 amino acids. Looked up from germline, CDR1 is LNHDA and CDR2 is SQIVND (reference sequence). Trimming shortened V by 1 base and J by 2 bases, and 8 bases separated the two germline ends. CDR3 nucleotide sequence: TGTGCCAGTAGTATAGGTAGCTCCAACACTGAAGCTTTCTTT. Its protein is CASSIGSSNTEAFF. The full variable domain, with the rest looked up from reference TRBV19 and TRBJ1-1, is DGGITQSPKYLFRKEGQNVTLSCEQNLNHDAMYWYRQDPGQGLRLIYYSQIVNDFQKGDIAEGYSVSREKKESFPLTVTSAQKNPTAFYLCASSIGSSNTEAFFGQGTRLTVV.

This clone was seen ten or more times. This may be a read error: a much more frequent sequence differs by one nucleotide. The rearrangement uses TRBV3-1 and TRBJ2-7; TRBD1 matches at 10 bases. CDR1 and CDR2 from the germline V gene are LGHDT and YNNKEL (reference sequence). The CDR3 has 14 amino acids. CDR3 sequence: CASSHRDRGYGQYF. For the CDR3, the DNA is TGTGCCAGCAGCCACCGGGACAGGGGCTACGGGCAGTACTTC.

This chain links TRBV19 with TRBJ2-1; 7 nucleotides align to TRBD2. V was pared by 6 bases and J by 5 bases, with 13 bases of the junction left unmatched. The CDR3 totals 16 residues. Germline assignment: CDR1 LNHDA and CDR2 SQIVND (reference sequence). The CDR3: CASRSLAAGFDNEQFF. DNA of the CDR3: TGTGCCAGTAGGTCCCTAGCGGCAGGTTTTGACAATGAGCAGTTCTTC.

By share, this clone counts as medium-sized. The chain uses TRBV6-2 or TRBV6-3 and TRBJ2-7; 10 nucleotides align to TRBD2. The CDR3 is made up of 14 amino acids. Germline loops: CDR1 MNHEY, CDR2 SVGEGT. Trimming at V came to 2 bases and at J to 2 bases, leaving 0 bases not matched to a gene. The CDR3 nucleotides are TGTGCCAGCAGTTACGGGACTAGCGCCTACGAGCAGTACTTC. This codes for CASSYGTSAYEQYF.

V and J are TRBV28 and TRBJ2-7; D uncertain. V was clipped by 6 bases and J by 10 bases, with 16 bases between them. The CDR3 runs to 12 residues. Germline CDR1 MDHEN, CDR2 SYDVKM. This CDR3 reads CASSYQIYYQYF. In nucleotides, the CDR3 is TGTGCCAGCAGCTACCAGATCTACTATCAGTACTTC.